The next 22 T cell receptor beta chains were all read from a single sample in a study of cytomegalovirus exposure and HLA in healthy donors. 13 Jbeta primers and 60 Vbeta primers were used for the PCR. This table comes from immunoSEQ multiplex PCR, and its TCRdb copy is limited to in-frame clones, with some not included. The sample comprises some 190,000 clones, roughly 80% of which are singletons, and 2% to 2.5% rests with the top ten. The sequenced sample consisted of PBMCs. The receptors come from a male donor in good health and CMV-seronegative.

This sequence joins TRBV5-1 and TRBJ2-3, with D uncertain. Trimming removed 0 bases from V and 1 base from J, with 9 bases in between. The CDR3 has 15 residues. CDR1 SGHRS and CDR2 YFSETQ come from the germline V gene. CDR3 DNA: TGCGCCAGCAGCTTGGGTTTTACAGGCACAGATACGCAGTATTTT. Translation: CASSLGFTGTDTQYF.

The CDR3: CASSSPFSYEQYF. DNA for the CDR3: TGTGCCAGCAGTTCCCCTTTCTCCTACGAGCAGTACTTC. The rearrangement links TRBV27 to TRBJ2-7; D gene uncertain. In germline, CDR1 is MNHEY, CDR2 SMNVEV (reference sequence). The CDR3 length is 13 residues. Between the trimmed V and J ends, which lost 4 bases and 0 bases, there was a span of 7 bases.

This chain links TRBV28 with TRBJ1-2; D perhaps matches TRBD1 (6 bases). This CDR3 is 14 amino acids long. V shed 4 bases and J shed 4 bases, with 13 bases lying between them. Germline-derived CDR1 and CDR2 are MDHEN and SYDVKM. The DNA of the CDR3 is TGTGCCAGCAGTTCGGACTCAGGGGTCTATGGCTACACCTTC. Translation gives CASSSDSGVYGYTF.

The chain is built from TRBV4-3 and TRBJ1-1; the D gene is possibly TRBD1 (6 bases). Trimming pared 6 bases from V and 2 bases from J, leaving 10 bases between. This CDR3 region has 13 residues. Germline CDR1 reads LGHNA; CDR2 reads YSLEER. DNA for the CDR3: TGCGCCAGCAGGATACAGGGTAACACTGAAGCTTTCTTT. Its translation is CASRIQGNTEAFF.

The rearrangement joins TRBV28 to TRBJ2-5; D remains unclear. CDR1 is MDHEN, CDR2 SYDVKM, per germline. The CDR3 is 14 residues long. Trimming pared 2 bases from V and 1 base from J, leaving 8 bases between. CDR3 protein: CASSLRGSQETQYF. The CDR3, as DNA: TGTGCCAGCAGTTTACGAGGCAGCCAAGAGACCCAGTACTTC.

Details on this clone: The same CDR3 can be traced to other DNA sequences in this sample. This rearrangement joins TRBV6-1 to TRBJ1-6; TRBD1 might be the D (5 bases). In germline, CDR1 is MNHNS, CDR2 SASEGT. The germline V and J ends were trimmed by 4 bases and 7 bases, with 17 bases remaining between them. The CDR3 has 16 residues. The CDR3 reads CASSVTRAGLNSPLHF. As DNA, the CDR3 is TGTGCCAGCAGTGTAACCCGGGCAGGGCTGAATTCACCCCTCCACTTT.

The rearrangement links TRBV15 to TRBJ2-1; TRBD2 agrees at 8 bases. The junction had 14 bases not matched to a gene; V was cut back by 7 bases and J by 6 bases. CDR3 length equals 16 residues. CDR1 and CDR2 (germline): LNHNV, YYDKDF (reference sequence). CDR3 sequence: CATNLWAGGPVNEQFF. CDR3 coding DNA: TGTGCCACCAATCTTTGGGCGGGAGGCCCCGTCAATGAGCAGTTCTTC.

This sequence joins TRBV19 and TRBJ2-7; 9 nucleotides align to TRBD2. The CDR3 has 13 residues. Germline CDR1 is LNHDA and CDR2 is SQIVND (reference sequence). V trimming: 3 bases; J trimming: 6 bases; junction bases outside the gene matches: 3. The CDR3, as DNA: TGTGCCAGTAGTATTAAACTAGCGGGCGAGCAGTACTTC. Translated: CASSIKLAGEQYF.

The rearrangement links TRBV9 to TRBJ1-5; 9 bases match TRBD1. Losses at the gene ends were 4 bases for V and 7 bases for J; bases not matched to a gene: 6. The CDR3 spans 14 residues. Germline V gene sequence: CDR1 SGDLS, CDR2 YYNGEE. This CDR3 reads CASSSQGARQPQHF. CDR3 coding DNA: TGTGCCAGCAGCTCACAGGGGGCCCGGCAGCCCCAGCATTTT.

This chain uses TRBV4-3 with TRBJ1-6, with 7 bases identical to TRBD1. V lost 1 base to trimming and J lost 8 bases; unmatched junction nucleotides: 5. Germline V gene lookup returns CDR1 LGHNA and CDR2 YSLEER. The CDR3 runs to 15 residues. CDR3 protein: CASSQVEGGDSPLHF. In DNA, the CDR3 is TGCGCCAGCAGCCAAGTAGAAGGGGGCGATTCACCCCTCCACTTT.

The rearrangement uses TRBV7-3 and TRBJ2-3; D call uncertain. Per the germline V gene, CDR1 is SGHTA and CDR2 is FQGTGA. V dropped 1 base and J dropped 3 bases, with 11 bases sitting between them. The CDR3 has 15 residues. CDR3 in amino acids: CASSLNHAATDTQYF. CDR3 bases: TGTGCCAGCAGCTTAAATCATGCAGCGACAGATACGCAGTATTTT.

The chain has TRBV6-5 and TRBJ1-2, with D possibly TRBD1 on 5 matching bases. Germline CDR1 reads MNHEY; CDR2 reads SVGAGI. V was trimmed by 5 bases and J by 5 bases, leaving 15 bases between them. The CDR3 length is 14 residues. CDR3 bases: TGTGCCAGCAGTGAAATGCGGGGCGGGTATGGCTACACCTTC. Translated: CASSEMRGGYGYTF.

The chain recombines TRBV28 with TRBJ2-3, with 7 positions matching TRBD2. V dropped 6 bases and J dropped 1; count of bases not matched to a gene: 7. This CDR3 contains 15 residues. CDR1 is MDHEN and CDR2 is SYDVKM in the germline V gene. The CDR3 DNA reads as TGTGCCAGCAGCACCCTGGGGGGGGGCACAGATACGCAGTATTTT. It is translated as CASSTLGGGTDTQYF.

The CDR3 region is CASTSGGQVSNQPQHF. The DNA of the CDR3 is TGTGCCAGCACCTCAGGGGGACAAGTTAGCAATCAGCCCCAGCATTTT. The chain employs TRBV28 and TRBJ1-5, with TRBD1 identical over 7 bases. The CDR3 sequence is 16 residues long. Germline CDR1 reads MDHEN; CDR2 reads SYDVKM. V gave up 7 bases and J gave up 0 bases; unmatched junction bases: 9.

CDR3 sequence: CASSQGSSGGTLETQYF. The CDR3 DNA sequence: TGTGCCAGCAGCCAAGGGTCTAGCGGGGGTACTCTCGAGACCCAGTACTTC. V usage is TRBV7-3 and J usage is TRBJ2-5; the match to TRBD2 covers 10 bases. V lost 5 bases and J lost 5; bases outside the gene matches: 14. CDR1 and CDR2 from the germline V gene are SGHTA and FQGTGA. This CDR3 comprises 17 residues.

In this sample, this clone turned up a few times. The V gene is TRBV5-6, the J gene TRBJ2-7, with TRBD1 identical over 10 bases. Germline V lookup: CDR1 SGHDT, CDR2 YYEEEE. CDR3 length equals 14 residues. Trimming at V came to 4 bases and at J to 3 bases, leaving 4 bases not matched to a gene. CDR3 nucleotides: TGTGCCAGCAGCCCGACAGGGGGCATCTACGAGCAGTACTTC. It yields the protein CASSPTGGIYEQYF.

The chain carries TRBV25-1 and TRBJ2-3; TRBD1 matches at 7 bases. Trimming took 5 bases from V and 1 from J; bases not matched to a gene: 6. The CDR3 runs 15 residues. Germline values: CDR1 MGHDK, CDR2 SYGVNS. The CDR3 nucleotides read TGTGCCAGCAGTATAGACAGGGACCGCACAGATACGCAGTATTTT. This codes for CASSIDRDRTDTQYF.

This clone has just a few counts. CDR3 coding DNA: TGTGCCAGTAGTATGGCCCTCCGGGTCTCCGGGGCTGAAGCTTTCTTT. Protein: CASSMALRVSGAEAFF. V gene TRBV19 combines with J gene TRBJ1-1; D not resolved. The V and J ends lost 3 bases and 6 bases respectively, with 20 bases between them. The V gene's germline CDR1 is LNHDA and CDR2 SQIVND (reference sequence). The CDR3 has 16 amino acids.

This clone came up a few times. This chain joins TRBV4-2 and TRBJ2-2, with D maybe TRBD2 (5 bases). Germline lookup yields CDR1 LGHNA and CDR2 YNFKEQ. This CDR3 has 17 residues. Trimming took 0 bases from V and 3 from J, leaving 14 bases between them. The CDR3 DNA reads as TGTGCCAGCAGCCAAGATCCGGACGGGGTGGACACCGGGGAGCTGTTTTTT. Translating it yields CASSQDPDGVDTGELFF.

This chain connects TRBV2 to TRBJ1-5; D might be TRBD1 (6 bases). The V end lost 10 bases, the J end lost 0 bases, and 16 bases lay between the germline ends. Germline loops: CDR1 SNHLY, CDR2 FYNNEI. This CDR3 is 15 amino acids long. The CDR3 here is CATRDTRYSNQPQHF. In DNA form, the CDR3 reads TGTGCCACCCGGGACACCCGTTATAGCAATCAGCCCCAGCATTTT.

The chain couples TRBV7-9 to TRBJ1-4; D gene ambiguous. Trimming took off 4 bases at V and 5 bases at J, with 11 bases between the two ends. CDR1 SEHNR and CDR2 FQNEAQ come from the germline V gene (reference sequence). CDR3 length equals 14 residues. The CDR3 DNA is TGTGCCAGCAGCTCATATAGCTTAAATGAAAAACTGTTTTTT. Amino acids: CASSSYSLNEKLFF.

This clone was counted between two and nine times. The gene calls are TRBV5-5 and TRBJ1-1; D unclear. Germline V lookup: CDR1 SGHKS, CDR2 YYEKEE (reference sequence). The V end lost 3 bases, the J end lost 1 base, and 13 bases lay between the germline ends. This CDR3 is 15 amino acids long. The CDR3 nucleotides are TGTGCCAGCAGCTCCGCCTGGGCCCCGAACACTGAAGCTTTCTTT. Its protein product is CASSSAWAPNTEAFF.